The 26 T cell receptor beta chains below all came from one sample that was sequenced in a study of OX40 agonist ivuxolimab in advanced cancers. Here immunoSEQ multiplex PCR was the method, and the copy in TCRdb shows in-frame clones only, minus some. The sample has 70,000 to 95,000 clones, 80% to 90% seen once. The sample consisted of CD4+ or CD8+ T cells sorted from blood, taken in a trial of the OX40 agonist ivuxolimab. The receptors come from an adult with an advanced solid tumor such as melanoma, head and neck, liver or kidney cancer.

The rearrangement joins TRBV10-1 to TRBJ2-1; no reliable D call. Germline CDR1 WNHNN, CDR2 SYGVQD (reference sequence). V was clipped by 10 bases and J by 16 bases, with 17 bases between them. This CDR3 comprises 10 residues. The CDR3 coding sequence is TGCGCCACACCCGCGGTACCAGAATTCTTC. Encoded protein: CATPAVPEFF.

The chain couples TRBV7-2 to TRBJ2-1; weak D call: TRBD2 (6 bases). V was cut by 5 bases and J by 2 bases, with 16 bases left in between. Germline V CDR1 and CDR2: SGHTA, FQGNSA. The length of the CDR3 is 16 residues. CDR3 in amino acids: CASSRFGGGAYNEQFF. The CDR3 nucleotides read TGTGCCAGCAGCCGCTTCGGGGGTGGAGCCTACAATGAGCAGTTCTTC.

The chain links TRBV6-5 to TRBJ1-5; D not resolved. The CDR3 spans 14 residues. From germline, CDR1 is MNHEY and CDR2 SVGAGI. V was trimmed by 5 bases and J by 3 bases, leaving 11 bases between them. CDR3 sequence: CASSGDTSNQPQHF. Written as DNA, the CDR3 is TGTGCCAGCAGTGGTGACACCTCCAATCAGCCCCAGCATTTT.

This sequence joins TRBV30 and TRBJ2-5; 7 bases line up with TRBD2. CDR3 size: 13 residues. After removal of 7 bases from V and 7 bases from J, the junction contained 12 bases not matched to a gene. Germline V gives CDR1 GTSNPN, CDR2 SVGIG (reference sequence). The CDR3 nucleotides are TGTGCCTTTGGATGGGGGGGAGGGAGGACCCAGTACTTC. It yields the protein CAFGWGGGRTQYF.

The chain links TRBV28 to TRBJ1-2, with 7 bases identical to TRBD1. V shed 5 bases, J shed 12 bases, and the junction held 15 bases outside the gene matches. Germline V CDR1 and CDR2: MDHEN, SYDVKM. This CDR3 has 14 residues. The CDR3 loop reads CASSGGGTALVHTF. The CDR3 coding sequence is TGTGCCAGCAGTGGGGGTGGGACAGCCCTTGTTCACACCTTC.

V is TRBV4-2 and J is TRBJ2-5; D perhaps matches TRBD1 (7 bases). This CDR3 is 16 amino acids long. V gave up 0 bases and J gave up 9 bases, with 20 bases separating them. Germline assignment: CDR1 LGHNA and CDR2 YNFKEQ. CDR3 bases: TGTGCCAGCAGCCAAGATTCAACCGGGGCAGGGGGGTCCCAGTACTTC. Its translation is CASSQDSTGAGGSQYF.

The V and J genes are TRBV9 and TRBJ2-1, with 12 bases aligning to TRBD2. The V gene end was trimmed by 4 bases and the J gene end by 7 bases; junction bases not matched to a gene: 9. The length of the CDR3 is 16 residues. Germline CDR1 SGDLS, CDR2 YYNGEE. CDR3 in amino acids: CASSHNRLAGVNEQFF. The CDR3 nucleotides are TGTGCCAGCAGCCACAACCGACTAGCGGGAGTGAATGAGCAGTTCTTC. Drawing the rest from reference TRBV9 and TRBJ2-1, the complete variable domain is DSGVTQTPKHLITATGQRVTLRCSPRSGDLSVYWYQQSLDQGLQFLIQYYNGEERAKGNILERFSAQQFPDLHSELNLSSLELGDSALYFCASSHNRLAGVNEQFFGPGTRLTVL.

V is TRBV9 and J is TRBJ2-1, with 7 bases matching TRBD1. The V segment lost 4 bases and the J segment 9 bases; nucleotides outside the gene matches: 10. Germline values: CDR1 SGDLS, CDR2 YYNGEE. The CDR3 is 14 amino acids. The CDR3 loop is CASSNRQGMGEQFF. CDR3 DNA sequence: TGTGCCAGCAGCAACCGACAGGGTATGGGTGAGCAGTTCTTC.

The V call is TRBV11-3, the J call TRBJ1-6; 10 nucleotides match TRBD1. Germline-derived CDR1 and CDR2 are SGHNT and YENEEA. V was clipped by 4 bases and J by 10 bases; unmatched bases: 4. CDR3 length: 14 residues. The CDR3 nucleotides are TGTGCCAGCAGCTGGGACAGGGGTAGGTCACCCCTCCACTTT. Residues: CASSWDRGRSPLHF.

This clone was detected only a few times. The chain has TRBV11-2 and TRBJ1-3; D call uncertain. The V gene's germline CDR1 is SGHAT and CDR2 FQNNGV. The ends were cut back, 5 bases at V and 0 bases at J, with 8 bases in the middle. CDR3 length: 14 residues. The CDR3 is CASSPGISGNTIYF. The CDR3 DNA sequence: TGTGCCAGCAGCCCTGGGATCTCTGGAAACACCATATATTTT.

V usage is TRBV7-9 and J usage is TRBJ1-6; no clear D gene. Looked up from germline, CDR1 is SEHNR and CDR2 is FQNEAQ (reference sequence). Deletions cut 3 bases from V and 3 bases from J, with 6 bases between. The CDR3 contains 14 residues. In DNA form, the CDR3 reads TGTGCCAGCAGCTTTCAGGACTATAATTCACCCCTCCACTTT. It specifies CASSFQDYNSPLHF.

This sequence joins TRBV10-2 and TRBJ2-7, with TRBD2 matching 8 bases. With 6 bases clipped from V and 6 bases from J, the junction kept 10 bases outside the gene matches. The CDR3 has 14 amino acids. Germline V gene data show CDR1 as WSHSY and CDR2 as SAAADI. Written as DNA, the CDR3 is TGCGCCAGCAGCCTTCCGCGGGAGGTCCCCGAGCAGTACTTC. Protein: CASSLPREVPEQYF.

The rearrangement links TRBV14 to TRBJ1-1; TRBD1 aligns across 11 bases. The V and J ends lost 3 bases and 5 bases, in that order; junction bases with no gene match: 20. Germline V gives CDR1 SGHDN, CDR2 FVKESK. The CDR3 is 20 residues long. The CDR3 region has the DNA TGTGCCAGCAGCCACAAGTTTTCGGGCAGGACAGGGGGCCTCGGGACTGAAGCTTTCTTT. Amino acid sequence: CASSHKFSGRTGGLGTEAFF.

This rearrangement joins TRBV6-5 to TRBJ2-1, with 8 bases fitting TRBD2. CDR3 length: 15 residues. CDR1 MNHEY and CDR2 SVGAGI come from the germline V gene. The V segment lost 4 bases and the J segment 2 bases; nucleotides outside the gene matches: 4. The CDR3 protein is CASSSGTRPYNEQFF. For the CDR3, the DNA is TGTGCCAGCAGTTCCGGGACTAGGCCCTACAATGAGCAGTTCTTC.

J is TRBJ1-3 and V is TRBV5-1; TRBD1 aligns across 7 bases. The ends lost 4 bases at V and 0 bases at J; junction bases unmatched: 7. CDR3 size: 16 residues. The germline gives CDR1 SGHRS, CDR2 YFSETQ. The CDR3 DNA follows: TGCGCCAGCAGCGTCCTACCAGGGGGCTCTGGAAACACCATATATTTT. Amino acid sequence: CASSVLPGGSGNTIYF.

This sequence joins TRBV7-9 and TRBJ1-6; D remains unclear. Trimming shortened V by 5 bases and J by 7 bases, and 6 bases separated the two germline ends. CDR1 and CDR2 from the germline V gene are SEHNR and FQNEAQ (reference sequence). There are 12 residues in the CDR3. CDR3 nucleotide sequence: TGTGCCAGCAGCAGTGGGAATTCACCCCTCCACTTT. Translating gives CASSSGNSPLHF.

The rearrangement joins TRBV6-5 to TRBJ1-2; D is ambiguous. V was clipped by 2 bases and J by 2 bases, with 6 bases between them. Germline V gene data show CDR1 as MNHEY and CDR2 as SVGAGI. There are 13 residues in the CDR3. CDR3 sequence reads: CASSYMANYGYTF. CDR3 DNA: TGTGCCAGCAGTTACATGGCGAACTATGGCTACACCTTC.

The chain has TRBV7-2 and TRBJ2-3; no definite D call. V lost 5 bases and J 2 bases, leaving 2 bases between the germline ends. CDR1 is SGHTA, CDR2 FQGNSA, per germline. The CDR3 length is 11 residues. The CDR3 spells CASSHTDTQYF. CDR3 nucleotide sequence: TGTGCCAGCAGCCACACAGATACGCAGTATTTT. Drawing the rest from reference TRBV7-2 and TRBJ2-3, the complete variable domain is GAGVSQSPSNKVTEKGKDVELRCDPISGHTALYWYRQSLGQGLEFLIYFQGNSAPDKSGLPSDRFSAERTGGSVSTLTIQRTQQEDSAVYLCASSHTDTQYFGPGTRLTVL.

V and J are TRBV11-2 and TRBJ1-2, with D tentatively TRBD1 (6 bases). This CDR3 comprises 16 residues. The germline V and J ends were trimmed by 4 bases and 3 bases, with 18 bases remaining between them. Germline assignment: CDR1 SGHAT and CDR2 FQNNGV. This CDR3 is CASSSLKGGTDYGYTF. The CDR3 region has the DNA TGTGCCAGCAGCTCCCTTAAGGGGGGTACGGACTATGGCTACACCTTC.

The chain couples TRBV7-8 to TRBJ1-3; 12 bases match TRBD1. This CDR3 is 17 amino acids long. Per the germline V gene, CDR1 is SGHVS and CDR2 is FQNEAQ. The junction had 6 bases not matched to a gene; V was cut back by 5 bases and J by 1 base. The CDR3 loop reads CASSGWDRGQSGNTIYF. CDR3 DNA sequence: TGTGCCAGCAGCGGTTGGGACAGGGGGCAGTCTGGAAACACCATATATTTT.

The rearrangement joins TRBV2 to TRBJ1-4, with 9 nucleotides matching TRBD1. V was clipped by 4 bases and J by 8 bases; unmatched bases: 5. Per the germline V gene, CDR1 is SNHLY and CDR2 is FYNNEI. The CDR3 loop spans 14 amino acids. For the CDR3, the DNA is TGTGCCAGCAGTGGAAGGACAGGGGCAGAAAAACTGTTTTTT. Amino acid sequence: CASSGRTGAEKLFF.

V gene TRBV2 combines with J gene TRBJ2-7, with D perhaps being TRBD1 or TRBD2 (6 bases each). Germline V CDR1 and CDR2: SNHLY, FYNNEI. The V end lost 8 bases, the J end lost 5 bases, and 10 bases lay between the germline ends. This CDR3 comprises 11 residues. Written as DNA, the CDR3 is TGTGCCAGCTTCGGGGGCCACGAGCAGTACGTC. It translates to CASFGGHEQYV.

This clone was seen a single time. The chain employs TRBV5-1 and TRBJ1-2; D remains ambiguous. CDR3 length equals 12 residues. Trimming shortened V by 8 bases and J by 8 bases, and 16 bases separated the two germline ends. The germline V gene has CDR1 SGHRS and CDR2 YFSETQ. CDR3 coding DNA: TGCGCCAGGCCTTCCTCCGGGGAGGGCTACACCTTC. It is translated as CARPSSGEGYTF. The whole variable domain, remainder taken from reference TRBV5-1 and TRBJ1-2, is KAGVTQTPRYLIKTRGQQVTLSCSPISGHRSVSWYQQTPGQGLQFLFEYFSETQRNKGNFPGRFSGRQFSNSRSEMNVSTLELGDSALYLCARPSSGEGYTFGSGTRLTVV.

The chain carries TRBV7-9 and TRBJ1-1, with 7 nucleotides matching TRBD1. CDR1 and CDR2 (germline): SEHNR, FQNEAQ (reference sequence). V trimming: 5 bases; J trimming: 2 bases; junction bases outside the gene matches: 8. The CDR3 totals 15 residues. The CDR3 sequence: CASSRPGTANTEAFF. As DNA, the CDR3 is TGTGCCAGCAGCCGCCCCGGGACAGCTAACACTGAAGCTTTCTTT.

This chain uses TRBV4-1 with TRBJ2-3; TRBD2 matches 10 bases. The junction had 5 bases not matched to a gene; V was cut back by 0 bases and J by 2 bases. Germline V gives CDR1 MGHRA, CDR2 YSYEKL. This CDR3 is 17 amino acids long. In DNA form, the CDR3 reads TGCGCCAGCAGCCAAGAGGCTAGCGGGGGATACACAGATACGCAGTATTTT. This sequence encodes CASSQEASGGYTDTQYF.

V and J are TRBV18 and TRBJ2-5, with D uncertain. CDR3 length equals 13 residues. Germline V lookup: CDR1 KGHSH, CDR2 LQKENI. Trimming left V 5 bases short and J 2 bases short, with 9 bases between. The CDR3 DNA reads TGTGCCAGCTCAGCACATCGACAAGAGACCCAGTACTTC. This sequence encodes CASSAHRQETQYF.